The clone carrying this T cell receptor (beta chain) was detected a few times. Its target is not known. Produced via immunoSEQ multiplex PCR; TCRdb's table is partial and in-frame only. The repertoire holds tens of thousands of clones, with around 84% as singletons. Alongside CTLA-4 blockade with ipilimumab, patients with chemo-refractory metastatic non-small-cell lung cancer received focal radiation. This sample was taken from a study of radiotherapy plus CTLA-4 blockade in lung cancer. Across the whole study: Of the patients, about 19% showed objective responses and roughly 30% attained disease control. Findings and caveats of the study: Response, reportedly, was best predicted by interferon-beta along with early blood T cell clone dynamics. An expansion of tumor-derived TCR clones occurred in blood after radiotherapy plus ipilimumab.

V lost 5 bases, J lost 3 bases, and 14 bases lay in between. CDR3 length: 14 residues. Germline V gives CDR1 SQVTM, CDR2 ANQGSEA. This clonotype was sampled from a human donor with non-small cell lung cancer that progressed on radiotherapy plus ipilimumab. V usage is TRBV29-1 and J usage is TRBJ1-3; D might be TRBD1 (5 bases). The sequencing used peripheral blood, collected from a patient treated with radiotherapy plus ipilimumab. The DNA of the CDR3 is TGCAGCGTTAGTGAGAGGGACCTTGGAAACACCATATATTTT. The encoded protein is CSVSERDLGNTIYF.